This entry lists 9 T cell receptor beta chains sequenced from one sample in a study of T-cell reconstitution after alpha-beta-depleted transplantation in children. Unique molecular identifiers were incorporated when the TCRbeta library was constructed. A single record per CDR3 protein comes from TCRdb applying MiXCR to the PCR reads. The sample holds roughly 490,000 distinct CDR3 sequences, 10% to 12% seen once. Material: PBMCs, mostly from graft donor cells, obtained 180 days after TCRalphabeta/CD19-depleted stem cell transplant. The receptors were sampled from a female patient aged 2-10 years who had a stem cell transplant for aplastic anemia, so the T cells may come from the graft donor.

This clonotype was detected a few times. The J gene is TRBJ1-2, the V gene TRBV27, with a possible D match to TRBD1 (5 bases). V lost 7 bases to trimming and J lost 2 bases, with 14 bases between them. Germline V CDR1 and CDR2: MNHEY, SMNVEV (reference sequence). The CDR3 loop spans 14 amino acids. CDR3 in amino acids: CASIHGGQNYGYTF. The CDR3 nucleotides are TGTGCCAGCATCCACGGGGGTCAGAACTATGGCTACACCTTC.

V usage is TRBV5-1 and J usage is TRBJ2-7; 8 bases agree with TRBD2. Germline trimming cut 5 bases from V and 0 bases from J; bases unmatched to any gene: 7. The CDR3 has 15 residues. CDR1 is SGHRS and CDR2 is YFSETQ in the germline V gene. The CDR3 reads CASSETSAFSYEQYF. CDR3 DNA: TGCGCCAGCAGTGAGACTAGCGCCTTCTCCTACGAGCAGTACTTC.

This clonotype was seen a few times. The chain has TRBV20-1 and TRBJ1-2; the D gene is possibly TRBD1 (6 bases). Germline V gene data show CDR1 as DFQATT and CDR2 as SNEGSKA (reference sequence). Trimming pared 6 bases from V and 8 bases from J, leaving 22 bases between. The CDR3 loop spans 14 amino acids. Written as DNA, the CDR3 is TGCAGTGCCGTGACAGGCCTAGATCTGATCGGCTACACCTTC. Translating it yields CSAVTGLDLIGYTF.

This chain connects TRBV10-3 to TRBJ2-3, with 16 bases aligning to TRBD2. J was trimmed by 7 bases and V by 6 bases; bases with no gene match: 4. The CDR3 extends over 15 amino acids. Germline-derived CDR1 and CDR2 are ENHRY and SYGVKD. As DNA, the CDR3 is TGTGCCATCAGAGGGACTAGCGGGAGGGCAAATACGCAGTATTTT. It encodes CAIRGTSGRANTQYF.

In its sample, this clonotype was seen many times. The chain links TRBV12-3 or TRBV12-4 to TRBJ1-2, with 10 bases identical to TRBD1. The CDR3 consists of 13 residues. The V segment lost 4 bases and the J segment 7 bases; nucleotides outside the gene matches: 3. CDR3 sequence (DNA): TGTGCCAGCAGTTCCCGGACAGGGGGTGGCTACACCTTC. The encoded protein is CASSSRTGGGYTF.

V gene TRBV7-2 combines with J gene TRBJ2-7; TRBD1 matches 7 bases. CDR1 is SGHTA and CDR2 is FQGNSA in the germline V gene. CDR3 size: 15 residues. The V segment lost 3 bases and the J segment 3 bases; nucleotides outside the gene matches: 8. CDR3 amino acids: CASSFRRDSLYEQYV. As DNA, the CDR3 is TGTGCCAGCAGCTTTCGCCGGGACAGCCTCTACGAGCAGTACGTC.

The rearrangement links TRBV18 to TRBJ2-1, with 11 bases aligning to TRBD2. Per the germline V gene, CDR1 is KGHSH and CDR2 is LQKENI. The length of the CDR3 is 16 residues. With 8 bases clipped from V and 0 bases from J, the junction kept 6 bases outside the gene matches. CDR3 loop: CASTQLAGASYNEQFF. CDR3 coding DNA: TGTGCCAGCACTCAACTAGCGGGAGCCTCCTACAATGAGCAGTTCTTC.

This clonotype was seen a few times. J is TRBJ2-2 and V is TRBV20-1; TRBD2 agrees at 7 bases. The V gene's germline CDR1 is DFQATT and CDR2 SNEGSKA (reference sequence). V shed 6 bases, J shed 7 bases, and the junction held 17 bases outside the gene matches. The CDR3 runs 16 residues. The CDR3: CSAKPIGGSSFGELFF. Here the CDR3 DNA reads TGCAGTGCGAAACCAATCGGCGGGAGCTCATTCGGGGAGCTGTTTTTT.

This clonotype appeared many times. The chain employs TRBV12-3 or TRBV12-4 and TRBJ2-3, with D unresolved. V lost 9 bases, J lost 4 bases, and 20 bases lay in between. This CDR3 is built from 15 residues. The CDR3 reads CASRLPGPVADTQYF. The CDR3 DNA sequence: TGTGCCAGTAGGCTTCCGGGCCCCGTAGCAGATACGCAGTATTTT.